Listed here are 31 T cell receptor beta chains from one sample, sequenced in a study. MiXCR, applied by TCRdb to the RT-PCR reads, yields one record per CDR3 protein. The sample shows about 700,000 distinct CDR3 sequences, about 14% of them seen only once. Sequenced sample: memory CD4+ T cells from blood. Every receptor here comes from a female donor in good health, serving as a healthy control.

The chain recombines TRBV6-1 with TRBJ2-7; a possible D gene is TRBD2 (5 bases). The CDR3 length is 15 residues. Looked up from germline, CDR1 is MNHNS and CDR2 is SASEGT. The ends were cut back, 7 bases at V and 3 bases at J, with 19 bases in the middle. CDR3 sequence reads: CASTGRAITLYEQYF. The CDR3 DNA is TGTGCCAGCACCGGGCGGGCGATTACCCTCTACGAGCAGTACTTC.

The sample holds many counts of this clonotype. The gene calls are TRBV20-1 and TRBJ1-3; the D gene is possibly TRBD1 (6 bases). Germline-derived CDR1 and CDR2 are DFQATT and SNEGSKA (reference sequence). The CDR3 loop spans 15 amino acids. Trimming cost V 5 bases and J 0 bases, with 14 bases left between them. CDR3 sequence reads: CSAEGDSYSGNTIYF. The CDR3 region has the DNA TGCAGTGCTGAGGGGGACTCATACTCTGGAAACACCATATATTTT.

CDR3 DNA: TGTGCCAGCCAACCCAGGACTAGTTCCTACGAGCAGTACTTC. This sequence encodes CASQPRTSSYEQYF. The V gene is TRBV28, the J gene TRBJ2-7, with TRBD2 matching 7 bases. Germline V gene data show CDR1 as MDHEN and CDR2 as SYDVKM. V lost 8 bases and J lost 1; bases outside the gene matches: 8. The CDR3 is 14 amino acids.

V is TRBV11-2 and J is TRBJ2-3, with no clear D. The germline V gene has CDR1 SGHAT and CDR2 FQNNGV. V was pared by 2 bases and J by 5 bases, with 5 bases between. CDR3 length equals 12 residues. The CDR3 DNA reads TGTGCCAGCAGCTTAATGGGAGATACGCAGTATTTT. Translated: CASSLMGDTQYF.

The chain carries TRBV20-1 and TRBJ1-1; no clear D gene. Germline CDR1 reads DFQATT; CDR2 reads SNEGSKA (reference sequence). CDR3 size: 12 residues. Trimming removed 3 bases at V and 4 bases at J, with 9 bases between. This chain's CDR3 is CSASGSGTEAFF. DNA for the CDR3: TGCAGTGCTAGCGGTTCGGGCACTGAAGCTTTCTTT.

In its sample, this clonotype was seen many times. The chain has TRBV29-1 and TRBJ2-5; perhaps TRBD2 as D (6 bases). CDR3 size: 15 residues. The germline CDR1 and CDR2 sequences are SQVTM and ANQGSEA. Trimming removed 0 bases from V and 5 bases from J, with 16 bases in between. For the CDR3, the DNA is TGCAGCGTTGAAGATATGGGAGGCCTATCGGAGACCCAGTACTTC. Protein sequence: CSVEDMGGLSETQYF.

The chain links TRBV29-1 to TRBJ1-5, with D perhaps TRBD1 (6 bases). CDR1 and CDR2 from the germline V gene are SQVTM and ANQGSEA. This CDR3 comprises 14 residues. CDR3 loop: CGHGDTGDNQPQHF. The CDR3 DNA reads TGCGGGCACGGGGACACCGGGGACAATCAGCCCCAGCATTTT.

This clonotype appeared a few times. The rearrangement uses TRBV15 and TRBJ1-5, with D possibly matching TRBD1 (6 bases). The length of the CDR3 is 17 residues. The germline gives CDR1 LNHNV, CDR2 YYDKDF (reference sequence). V lost 3 bases and J 2 bases, leaving 17 bases between the germline ends. CDR3: CATSSYLSGAGNQPQHF. Written as DNA, the CDR3 is TGTGCCACCAGCAGTTATCTTTCGGGGGCTGGCAATCAGCCCCAGCATTTT.

This clonotype was counted only a few times. This sequence joins TRBV6-2 or TRBV6-3 and TRBJ1-2; maybe TRBD1 (6 bases). The CDR3 length is 13 residues. Trimming cost V 10 bases and J 1 base, with 13 bases left between them. Germline V lookup: CDR1 MNHEY, CDR2 SVGEGT. The CDR3 spells CATTQGFNYGYTF. DNA for the CDR3: TGTGCCACCACGCAGGGGTTTAACTATGGCTACACCTTC.

This clonotype appeared a few times. This rearrangement joins TRBV27 to TRBJ2-2; TRBD2 matches 13 bases. V dropped 4 bases and J dropped 7; count of bases not matched to a gene: 12. This CDR3 is 18 amino acids long. In germline, CDR1 is MNHEY, CDR2 SMNVEV (reference sequence). CDR3 nucleotides: TGTGCCAGCAGTTCTACAGGACTAGCGGGAGTAGGAAACGGGGAGCTGTTTTTT. Its translation is CASSSTGLAGVGNGELFF.

This clonotype was picked up a small number of times. The gene calls are TRBV10-3 and TRBJ2-7; 8 nucleotides line up with TRBD1. Losses at the gene ends were 1 base for V and 2 bases for J; bases not matched to a gene: 4. The CDR3 runs to 15 residues. Germline V gives CDR1 ENHRY, CDR2 SYGVKD. CDR3 bases: TGTGCCATCAGTGAGTTGGGGACAGGCCCCTACGAGCAGTACTTC. This sequence encodes CAISELGTGPYEQYF.

This clonotype was seen a few times. This chain joins TRBV9 and TRBJ1-1, with 12 positions matching TRBD1. V trimming: 0 bases; J trimming: 7 bases; junction bases outside the gene matches: 13. Germline V gene data show CDR1 as SGDLS and CDR2 as YYNGEE. The CDR3 loop spans 18 amino acids. Here the CDR3 reads CASSVGPRGTGGRDEAFF. CDR3 DNA sequence: TGTGCCAGCAGCGTAGGACCTCGCGGGACAGGGGGCAGGGATGAAGCTTTCTTT.

The chain combines TRBV5-1 with TRBJ2-5; TRBD1 might be the D (5 bases). The length of the CDR3 is 14 residues. Trimming removed 5 bases at V and 3 bases at J, with 14 bases between. The germline V gene encodes CDR1 SGHRS and CDR2 YFSETQ. CDR3: CASRAGQLKETQYF. CDR3 nucleotides: TGCGCCAGCAGGGCAGGGCAATTAAAAGAGACCCAGTACTTC.

A few counts support this clonotype. The chain carries TRBV4-2 and TRBJ2-4, with D perhaps matching TRBD1 (6 bases). CDR1 and CDR2 from the germline V gene are LGHNA and YNFKEQ. V was trimmed by 2 bases and J by 0 bases, leaving 14 bases between them. The CDR3 runs to 17 residues. CDR3: CASSQSRQELAKNIQYF. Here the CDR3 DNA reads TGTGCCAGCAGCCAATCGCGACAGGAATTAGCCAAAAACATTCAGTACTTC.

This clonotype appeared a few times. The rearrangement joins TRBV7-2 to TRBJ2-7; unclear D gene. Trimming cost V 5 bases and J 2 bases, with 13 bases left between them. The V gene's germline CDR1 is SGHTA and CDR2 FQGNSA. This CDR3 comprises 14 residues. The chain's CDR3 is CASSRDIPPYEQYF. DNA of the CDR3: TGTGCCAGCAGCCGTGATATACCCCCCTACGAGCAGTACTTC.

The table lists this clonotype with a few counts. The chain has TRBV12-3 or TRBV12-4 and TRBJ1-3; D is ambiguous. V was shortened by 3 bases and J by 0 bases, with 12 bases between the two germline ends. The CDR3 is made up of 16 amino acids. The CDR3, as DNA: TGTGCCAGCAGTTTTGGGCTCAGGAGCTCTGGAAACACCATATATTTT. It yields the protein CASSFGLRSSGNTIYF.

The rearrangement joins TRBV7-3 to TRBJ2-1; 9 bases are shared with TRBD2. There are 14 residues in the CDR3. Germline-derived CDR1 and CDR2 are SGHTA and FQGTGA. Unmatched junction bases numbered 6, after V lost 2 bases and J lost 10 bases. The CDR3 region is CASSLGGGAREQFF. In DNA form, the CDR3 reads TGTGCCAGCAGCTTAGGCGGGGGGGCAAGGGAGCAGTTCTTC.

Worth noting for this clonotype: A much larger clone lies a single base off, so this may be a read error. V and J are TRBV18 and TRBJ2-5; D uncertain. V was pared by 1 base and J by 5 bases, with 14 bases between. Germline V lookup: CDR1 KGHSH, CDR2 LQKENI. CDR3 length: 15 amino acids. CDR3 residues: CASSPQDKDRETQYF. For the CDR3, the DNA is TGTGCCAGCTCACCACAAGACAAGGATCGGGAGACCCAGTACTTC.

The table lists this clonotype with a count of one. The J gene is TRBJ2-2, the V gene TRBV20-1; the D gene is possibly TRBD1 (8 bases). Per the germline V gene, CDR1 is DFQATT and CDR2 is SNEGSKA (reference sequence). V was cut by 6 bases and J by 9 bases, with 17 bases left in between. The CDR3 runs 13 residues. Here the CDR3 DNA reads TGCAGTGCGGAACAGGGGGGGGCAAGGGAGCTGTTTTTT. It is translated as CSAEQGGARELFF.

The V gene is TRBV4-1, the J gene TRBJ1-1, with unresolved D. Looked up from germline, CDR1 is MGHRA and CDR2 is YSYEKL. V was shortened by 1 base and J by 3 bases, with 9 bases between the two germline ends. The CDR3 extends over 14 amino acids. CDR3 region: CASSQGYTDTEAFF. The CDR3 nucleotides are TGCGCCAGCAGCCAAGGGTATACGGACACTGAAGCTTTCTTT.

The V and J genes are TRBV11-2 and TRBJ2-1, with 7 bases identical to TRBD1. CDR1 is SGHAT, CDR2 FQNNGV, per germline. J gave up 2 bases and V 5 bases, and 6 bases lay outside the gene matches. The CDR3 runs 15 residues. The chain's CDR3 is CASSPGQTPYNEQFF. The CDR3, as DNA: TGTGCCAGCAGCCCGGGACAGACTCCCTACAATGAGCAGTTCTTC.

At least ten counts were recorded for this clonotype. The rearrangement links TRBV5-5 to TRBJ1-1; the match to TRBD1 covers 12 bases. Looked up from germline, CDR1 is SGHKS and CDR2 is YYEKEE (reference sequence). The CDR3 totals 15 residues. Trimming at V came to 1 base and at J to 11 bases, leaving 9 bases not matched to a gene. In nucleotides, the CDR3 is TGTGCCAGCAGCTTGTCCGGGACAGGGGGCGCAGGGGCTTTCTTT. Its protein product is CASSLSGTGGAGAFF.

V is TRBV6-2 or TRBV6-3 and J is TRBJ2-1; 7 bases match TRBD2. V was pared by 6 bases and J by 3 bases, with 8 bases of the junction left unmatched. This CDR3 is built from 15 residues. Germline V gene data show CDR1 as MNHEY and CDR2 as SVGEGT. The CDR3 reads CASREITSDYNEQFF. The CDR3, as DNA: TGTGCCAGCAGAGAGATAACTAGCGACTACAATGAGCAGTTCTTC.

The rearrangement links TRBV28 to TRBJ1-1; D unresolved. The germline gives CDR1 MDHEN, CDR2 SYDVKM. The germline V and J ends were trimmed by 7 bases and 1 base, with 10 bases remaining between them. This CDR3 is 13 amino acids long. CDR3 DNA sequence: TGTGCCAGCAAGGAACAGACGAACACTGAAGCTTTCTTT. This sequence encodes CASKEQTNTEAFF.

The chain is built from TRBV6-9 and TRBJ2-2, with a possible D match to TRBD2 (6 bases). The CDR3 length is 15 residues. Trimming cost V 8 bases and J 1 base, with 14 bases left between them. Per germline, CDR1 MNHGY and CDR2 SVAAGI. The CDR3 region has the DNA TGTGCCAGCGTCGCCCGGGGGATGAACACCGGGGAGCTGTTTTTT. It codes for CASVARGMNTGELFF.

This clonotype was counted a few times. V is TRBV6-5 and J is TRBJ1-1; weak D call: TRBD1 (5 bases). The V end was cut by 3 bases, the J end by 2 bases, with 7 bases between. This CDR3 is built from 13 residues. Germline V gives CDR1 MNHEY, CDR2 SVGAGI. The CDR3 reads CASSYWGNTEAFF. The CDR3 coding sequence is TGTGCCAGCAGTTATTGGGGCAACACTGAAGCTTTCTTT.

This clonotype came up many times. The chain is built from TRBV7-2 and TRBJ2-1, with D hard to call. The CDR3 runs to 14 residues. In germline, CDR1 is SGHTA, CDR2 FQGNSA. The germline V and J ends were trimmed by 0 bases and 6 bases, with 9 bases remaining between them. Here the CDR3 reads CASSLAYTPNEQFF. In nucleotides, the CDR3 is TGTGCCAGCAGCTTAGCGTACACCCCCAATGAGCAGTTCTTC.

This clonotype was counted ten times or more. This chain connects TRBV7-2 to TRBJ1-1; weak D call: TRBD1 (5 bases). Germline loops: CDR1 SGHTA, CDR2 FQGNSA. V was cut by 3 bases and J by 4 bases, with 12 bases left in between. This CDR3 is 14 amino acids long. CDR3 amino acids: CASSFGRDGTEAFF. In DNA, the CDR3 is TGTGCCAGCAGCTTCGGGCGGGACGGCACTGAAGCTTTCTTT.

Written as DNA, the CDR3 is TGCGCCAGCAGCTTGCTCGACCCCGGCCGGACTGAAGCTTTCTTT. Its protein product is CASSLLDPGRTEAFF. The chain employs TRBV5-1 and TRBJ1-1; D gene ambiguous. The V end lost 1 base, the J end lost 5 bases, and 15 bases lay between the germline ends. The CDR3 totals 15 residues. Germline V CDR1 and CDR2: SGHRS, YFSETQ.

This clonotype was seen more than once but under ten times. CDR3 nucleotide sequence: TGTGCCAGCAGTAGAGACGGGGAAGAGGATCAGCCCCAGCATTTT. Protein sequence: CASSRDGEEDQPQHF. The V gene is TRBV6-1, the J gene TRBJ1-5, with unresolved D. Between the trimmed V and J ends, which lost 5 bases and 5 bases, there was a span of 16 bases. The CDR3 covers 15 residues. The germline V gene has CDR1 MNHNS and CDR2 SASEGT.

The rearrangement joins TRBV27 to TRBJ1-4; D is uncertain. This CDR3 contains 15 residues. The V end lost 4 bases, the J end lost 4 bases, and 13 bases lay between the germline ends. Germline V CDR1 and CDR2: MNHEY, SMNVEV (reference sequence). The CDR3 nucleotides are TGTGCCAGCAGTTATCGCGGATGGGGTAATGAAAAACTGTTTTTT. It encodes CASSYRGWGNEKLFF.